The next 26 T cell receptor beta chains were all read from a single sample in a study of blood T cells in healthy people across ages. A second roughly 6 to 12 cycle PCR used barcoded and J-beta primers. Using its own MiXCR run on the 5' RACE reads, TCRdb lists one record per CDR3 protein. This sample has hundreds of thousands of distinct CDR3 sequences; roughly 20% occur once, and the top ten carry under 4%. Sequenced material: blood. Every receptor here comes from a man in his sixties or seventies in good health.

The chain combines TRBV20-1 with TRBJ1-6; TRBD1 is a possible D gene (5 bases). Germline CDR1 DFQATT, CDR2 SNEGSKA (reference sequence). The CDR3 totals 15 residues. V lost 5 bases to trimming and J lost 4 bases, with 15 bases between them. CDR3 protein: CSAGPPGRYNSPLHF. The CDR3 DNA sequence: TGCAGTGCTGGACCGCCGGGACGGTATAATTCACCCCTCCACTTT.

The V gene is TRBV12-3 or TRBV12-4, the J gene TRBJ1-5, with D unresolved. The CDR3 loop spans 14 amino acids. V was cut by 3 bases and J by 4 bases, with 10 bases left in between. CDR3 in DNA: TGTGCCAGCAGTTTGAGGCAGCTAAATCAGCCCCAGCATTTT. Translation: CASSLRQLNQPQHF.

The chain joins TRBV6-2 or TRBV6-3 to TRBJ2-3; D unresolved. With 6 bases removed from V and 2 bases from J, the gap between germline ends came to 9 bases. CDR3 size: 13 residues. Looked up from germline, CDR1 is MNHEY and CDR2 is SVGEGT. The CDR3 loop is CASRSRPTDTQYF. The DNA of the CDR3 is TGTGCCAGCAGATCCAGACCCACAGATACGCAGTATTTT.

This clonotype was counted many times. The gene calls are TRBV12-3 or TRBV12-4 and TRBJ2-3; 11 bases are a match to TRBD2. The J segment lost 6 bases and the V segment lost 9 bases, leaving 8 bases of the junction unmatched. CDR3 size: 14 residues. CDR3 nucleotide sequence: TGTGCCAGTAGAACTAGCGGGAGTAAGGATACGCAGTATTTT. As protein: CASRTSGSKDTQYF.

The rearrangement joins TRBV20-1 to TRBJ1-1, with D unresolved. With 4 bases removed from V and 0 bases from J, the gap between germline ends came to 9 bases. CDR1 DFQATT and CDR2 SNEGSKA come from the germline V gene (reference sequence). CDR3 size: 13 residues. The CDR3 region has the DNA TGCAGTGCTACCCTGCCTCTGAACACTGAAGCTTTCTTT. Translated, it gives CSATLPLNTEAFF.

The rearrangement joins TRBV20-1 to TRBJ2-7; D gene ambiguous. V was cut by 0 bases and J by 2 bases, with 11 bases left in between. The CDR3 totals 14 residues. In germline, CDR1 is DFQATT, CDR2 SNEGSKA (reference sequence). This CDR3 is CSARDSWTPYEQYF. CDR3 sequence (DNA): TGCAGTGCTAGAGATAGTTGGACCCCCTACGAGCAGTACTTC.

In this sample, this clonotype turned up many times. The CDR3 region has the DNA TGTGCCACCAGCAGAGTCCTAGCGGGAGGTGAGACCCAGTACTTC. Protein sequence: CATSRVLAGGETQYF. V usage is TRBV15 and J usage is TRBJ2-5; 11 bases fit TRBD2. V lost 1 base, J lost 5 bases, and 3 bases stayed unmatched. The CDR3 is 15 residues long. CDR1 is LNHNV and CDR2 is YYDKDF in the germline V gene (reference sequence).

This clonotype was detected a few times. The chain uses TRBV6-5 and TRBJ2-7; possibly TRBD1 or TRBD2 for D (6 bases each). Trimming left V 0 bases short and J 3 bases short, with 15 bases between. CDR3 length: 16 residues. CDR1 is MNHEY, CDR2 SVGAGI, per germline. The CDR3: CASSYSAGRGDYEQYF. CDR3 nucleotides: TGTGCCAGCAGTTACTCCGCGGGTAGGGGGGACTACGAGCAGTACTTC.

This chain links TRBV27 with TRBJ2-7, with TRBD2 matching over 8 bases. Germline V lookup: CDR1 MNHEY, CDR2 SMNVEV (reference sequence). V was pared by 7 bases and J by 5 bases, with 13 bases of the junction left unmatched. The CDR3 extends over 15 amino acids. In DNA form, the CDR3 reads TGTGCCAGCAACGCTCGACTAGCGATCGACGACGAGCAGTACTTC. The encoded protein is CASNARLAIDDEQYF.

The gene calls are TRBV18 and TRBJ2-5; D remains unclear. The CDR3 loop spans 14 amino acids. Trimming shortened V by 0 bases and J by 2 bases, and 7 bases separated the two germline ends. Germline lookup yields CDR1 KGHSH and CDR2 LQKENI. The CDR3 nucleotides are TGTGCCAGCTCACCACCGTGGCCTCAAGAGACCCAGTACTTC. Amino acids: CASSPPWPQETQYF.

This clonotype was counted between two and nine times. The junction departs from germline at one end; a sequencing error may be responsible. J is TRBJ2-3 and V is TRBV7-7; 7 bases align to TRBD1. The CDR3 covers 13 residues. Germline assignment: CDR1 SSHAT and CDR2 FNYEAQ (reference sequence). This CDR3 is CASSRGIADTQYF. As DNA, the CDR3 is TGTGCTAGCAGCAGGGGGATTGCAGATACGCAGTATTTT.

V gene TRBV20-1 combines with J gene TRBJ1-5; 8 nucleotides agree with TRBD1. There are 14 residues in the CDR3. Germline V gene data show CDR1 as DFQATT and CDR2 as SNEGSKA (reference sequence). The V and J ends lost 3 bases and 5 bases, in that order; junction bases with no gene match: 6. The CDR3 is CSAREDRGDQPQHF. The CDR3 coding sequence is TGCAGTGCTAGGGAAGACAGGGGTGATCAGCCCCAGCATTTT.

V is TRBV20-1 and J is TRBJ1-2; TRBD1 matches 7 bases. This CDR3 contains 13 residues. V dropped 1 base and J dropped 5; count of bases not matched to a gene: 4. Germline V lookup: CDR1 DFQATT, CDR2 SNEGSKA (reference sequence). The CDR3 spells CSARVNRGYGYTF. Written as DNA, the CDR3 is TGCAGTGCTAGAGTAAACAGGGGATATGGCTACACCTTC.

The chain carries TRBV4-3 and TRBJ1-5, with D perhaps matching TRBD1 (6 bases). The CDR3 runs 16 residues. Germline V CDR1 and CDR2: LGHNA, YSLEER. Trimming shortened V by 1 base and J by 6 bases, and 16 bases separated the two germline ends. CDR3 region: CASSQVWGGTSQPQHF. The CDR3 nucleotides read TGCGCCAGCAGCCAAGTTTGGGGGGGCACGAGTCAGCCCCAGCATTTT.

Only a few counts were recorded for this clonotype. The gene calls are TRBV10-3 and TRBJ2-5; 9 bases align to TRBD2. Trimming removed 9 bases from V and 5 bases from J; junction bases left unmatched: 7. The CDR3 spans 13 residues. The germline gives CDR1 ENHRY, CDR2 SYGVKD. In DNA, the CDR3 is TGTGCCATAGCGGGAGGCACCGGGGAGACCCAGTACTTC. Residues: CAIAGGTGETQYF.

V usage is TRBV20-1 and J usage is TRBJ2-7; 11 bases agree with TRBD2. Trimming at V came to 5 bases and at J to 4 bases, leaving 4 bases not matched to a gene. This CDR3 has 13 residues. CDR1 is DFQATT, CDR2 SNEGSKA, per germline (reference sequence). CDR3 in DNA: TGCAGTGCTTTAGCGGGAGGGCCTTACGAGCAGTACTTC. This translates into CSALAGGPYEQYF.

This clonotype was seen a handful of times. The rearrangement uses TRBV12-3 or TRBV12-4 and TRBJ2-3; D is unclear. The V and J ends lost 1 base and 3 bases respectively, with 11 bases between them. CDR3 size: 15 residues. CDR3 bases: TGTGCCAGCAGTTTAGGGTATATGGGAACAGATACGCAGTATTTT. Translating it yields CASSLGYMGTDTQYF.

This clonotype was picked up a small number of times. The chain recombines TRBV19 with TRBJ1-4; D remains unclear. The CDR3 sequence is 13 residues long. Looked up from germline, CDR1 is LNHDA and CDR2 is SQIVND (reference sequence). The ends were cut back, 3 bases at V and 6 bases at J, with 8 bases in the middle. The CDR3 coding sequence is TGTGCCAGTAGTATCCAGAAGGATGAAAAACTGTTTTTT. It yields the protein CASSIQKDEKLFF. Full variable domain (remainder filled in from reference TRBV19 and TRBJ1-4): DGGITQSPKYLFRKEGQNVTLSCEQNLNHDAMYWYRQDPGQGLRLIYYSQIVNDFQKGDIAEGYSVSREKKESFPLTVTSAQKNPTAFYLCASSIQKDEKLFFGSGTQLSVL.

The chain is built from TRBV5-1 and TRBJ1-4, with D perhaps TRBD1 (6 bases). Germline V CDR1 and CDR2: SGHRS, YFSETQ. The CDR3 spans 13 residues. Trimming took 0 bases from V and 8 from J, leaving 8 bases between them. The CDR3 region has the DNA TGCGCCAGCAGCTTGGCAGGGGAAGAAAAACTGTTTTTT. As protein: CASSLAGEEKLFF. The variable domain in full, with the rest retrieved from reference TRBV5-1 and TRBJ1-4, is KAGVTQTPRYLIKTRGQQVTLSCSPISGHRSVSWYQQTPGQGLQFLFEYFSETQRNKGNFPGRFSGRQFSNSRSEMNVSTLELGDSALYLCASSLAGEEKLFFGSGTQLSVL.

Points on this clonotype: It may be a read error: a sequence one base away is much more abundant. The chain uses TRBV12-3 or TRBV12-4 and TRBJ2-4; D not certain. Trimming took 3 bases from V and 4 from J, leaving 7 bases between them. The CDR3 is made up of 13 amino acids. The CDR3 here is CASSFLGKNIQYF. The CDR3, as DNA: TGTGCCAGCAGTTTCCTCGGGAAAAACATTCAGTACTTC.

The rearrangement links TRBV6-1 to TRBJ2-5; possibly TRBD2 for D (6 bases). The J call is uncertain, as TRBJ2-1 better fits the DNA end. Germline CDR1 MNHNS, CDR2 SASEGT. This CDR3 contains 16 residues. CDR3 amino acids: CASSAADSGRGNEQFF. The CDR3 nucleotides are TGTGCCAGCAGCGCCGCCGACAGCGGGCGAGGAAATGAGCAGTTCTTC.

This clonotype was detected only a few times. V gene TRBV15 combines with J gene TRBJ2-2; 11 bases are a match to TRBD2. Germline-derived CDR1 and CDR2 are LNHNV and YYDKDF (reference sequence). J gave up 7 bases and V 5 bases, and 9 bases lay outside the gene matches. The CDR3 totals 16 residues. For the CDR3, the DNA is TGTGCCACCAGCCCGCTAGCGGGAGGAACTGGCGGGGAGCTGTTTTTT. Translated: CATSPLAGGTGGELFF.

DNA for the CDR3: TGTGCCAGCAGTCATCGGGACAATTATTACAATGAGCAGTTCTTC. It yields the protein CASSHRDNYYNEQFF. This sequence joins TRBV25-1 and TRBJ2-1; a weak D match, TRBD1 (6 bases). CDR1 is MGHDK and CDR2 is SYGVNS in the germline V gene. CDR3 size: 15 residues. The germline V and J ends were trimmed by 5 bases and 4 bases, with 15 bases remaining between them.

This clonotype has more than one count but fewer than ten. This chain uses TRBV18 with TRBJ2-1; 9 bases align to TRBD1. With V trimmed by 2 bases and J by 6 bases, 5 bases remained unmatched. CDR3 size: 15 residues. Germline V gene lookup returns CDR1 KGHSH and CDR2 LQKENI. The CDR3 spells CASSPGTGRSNEQFF. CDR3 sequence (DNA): TGTGCCAGCTCACCAGGGACAGGGCGAAGCAATGAGCAGTTCTTC.

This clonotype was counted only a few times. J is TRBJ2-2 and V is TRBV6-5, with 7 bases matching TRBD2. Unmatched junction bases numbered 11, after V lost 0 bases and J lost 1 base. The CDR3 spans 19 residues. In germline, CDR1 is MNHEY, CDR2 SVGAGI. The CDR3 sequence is CASSYSPGGGSGNTGELFF. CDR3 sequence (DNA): TGTGCCAGCAGTTACTCTCCTGGCGGGGGTAGCGGGAACACCGGGGAGCTGTTTTTT.

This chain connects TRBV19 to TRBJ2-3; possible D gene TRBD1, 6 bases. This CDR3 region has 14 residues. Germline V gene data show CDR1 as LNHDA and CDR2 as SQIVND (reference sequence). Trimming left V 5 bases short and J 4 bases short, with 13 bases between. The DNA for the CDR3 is TGTGCCAGTAGTCCGACAGGAGTGGCAGATACGCAGTATTTT. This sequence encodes CASSPTGVADTQYF. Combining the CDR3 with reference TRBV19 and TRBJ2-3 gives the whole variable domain DGGITQSPKYLFRKEGQNVTLSCEQNLNHDAMYWYRQDPGQGLRLIYYSQIVNDFQKGDIAEGYSVSREKKESFPLTVTSAQKNPTAFYLCASSPTGVADTQYFGPGTRLTVL.